This record covers a single T cell receptor (beta chain). This sample is part of a study of CD8 T cells in Susac syndrome. The V end lost 3 bases, the J end lost 5 bases, and 20 bases lay between the germline ends. This CDR3 has 16 amino acids. Germline lookup yields CDR1 SNHLY and CDR2 FYNNEI. Random hexamers served to reverse transcribe roughly 0.5 to 1 ug RNA. TCRdb ran MiXCR on the immunoSEQ multiplex PCR reads and lists one entry per CDR3 protein. The sample lists under 200,000 distinct CDR3 sequences, approximately 95% seen once, with 0.15% to 0.2% in the top ten. TCR beta was sequenced from blood CD8+ and CD4+ T cells. TEMRA cells underwent FACS enrichment and CD8+ and CD4+ T cells underwent negative isolation.

Sequenced: CD8+ T cells from PBMCs. This sequence originates from a human donor with multiple sclerosis. The rearrangement joins TRBV2 to TRBJ2-7, with D perhaps assigned TRBD1 or TRBD2 (5 bases each). DNA of the CDR3: TGTGCCAGCAGTGAGTTCGGGGCCCCGAGGAGCAACGAGCAGTACTTC. Its translation: CASSEFGAPRSNEQYF.